Listed below are T cell receptor beta chains from one sample, sequenced in a study of blood T cell repertoires in COVID-19. This table comes from immunoSEQ multiplex PCR, and its TCRdb copy is limited to in-frame clones, with some not included. This table has about 130,000 clones, 65% to 90% appearing once. The sequencing input was PBMCs or T cells enriched from blood (not recorded which). The receptors here all came from a woman in her 50s who had recovered from COVID-19. The CDR3 runs from the conserved cysteine through the conserved F or W. The order of the fields is J gene, D gene, V gene, clone size, CDR3 DNA, CDR3 protein. A D gene is named only where the DNA matches it firmly. Rows give clone size only sometimes, using once, few, many, or a class for an expanded clone.

J: TRBJ1-2; D: .; V: TRBV6-1; size: .; DNA: TGTGCCAGCAGTGAAGCGCACCGGATCCGGGGAGCCTATGGCTACACCTTC; CDR3: CASSEAHRIRGAYGYTF
J: TRBJ2-7; D: .; V: TRBV7-2; size: few; DNA: TGTGCCAGCAGCCGATTAGACGAGCAGTACTTC; CDR3: CASSRLDEQYF
J: TRBJ1-2; D: .; V: TRBV15; size: .; DNA: TGTGCCACCAGCGGATATCTTACATCCCTTTACAGCGGACCTAACTATGGCTACACCTTC; CDR3: CATSGYLTSLYSGPNYGYTF
J: TRBJ1-1; D: TRBD1; V: TRBV27; size: .; DNA: TGTGCCAGCAGTCCGACAGGGTTCGCTGAAGCTTTCTTT; CDR3: CASSPTGFAEAFF
J: TRBJ1-2; D: .; V: TRBV6-1; size: .; DNA: TGTGCCAGCAGTGAAATAGGACACCTCAACTATGGCTACACCTTC; CDR3: CASSEIGHLNYGYTF
J: TRBJ1-6; D: TRBD1; V: TRBV5-1; size: few; DNA: TGCGCCAGCAACCAAGGACAGGGAGATAATTCACCCCTCCACTTT; CDR3: CASNQGQGDNSPLHF
J: TRBJ1-6; D: .; V: TRBV7-8; size: .; DNA: TGTGCCAGCAGCTCCCCGGAAGGGGTCAATTCACCCCTCCACTTT; CDR3: CASSSPEGVNSPLHF
J: TRBJ2-2; D: TRBD1; V: TRBV5-1; size: .; DNA: TGCGCCAGCAGCTTGGAGGGCAGGGGGACGAACGGGGAGCTGTTTTTT; CDR3: CASSLEGRGTNGELFF
J: TRBJ1-1; D: .; V: TRBV7-2; size: .; DNA: TGTGCCAGCAGCCCGGGGGGGAGACCCATGAACACTGAAGCTTTCTTT; CDR3: CASSPGGRPMNTEAFF
J: TRBJ2-7; D: TRBD2; V: TRBV4-1; size: once; DNA: TGCGCCAGCAGCCAAGATAGCGAACTAGCGATTTACGAGCAGTACTTC; CDR3: CASSQDSELAIYEQYF
J: TRBJ1-1; D: TRBD1; V: TRBV9; size: .; DNA: TGTGCCAGCAGCGACAGGGGGAACACTGAAGCTTTCTTT; CDR3: CASSDRGNTEAFF
J: TRBJ2-3; D: TRBD2; V: TRBV29-1; size: .; DNA: TGCAGCGCCCGGGGGGGAAGCACAGATACGCAGTATTTT; CDR3: CSARGGSTDTQYF
J: TRBJ2-3; D: TRBD1; V: TRBV9; size: once; DNA: TGTGCCAGCAGCTTACGAAGTGACCGAGGGGGCCGAAGCACAGATACGCAGTATTTT; CDR3: CASSLRSDRGGRSTDTQYF
J: TRBJ2-7; D: TRBD2; V: TRBV6-5; size: .; DNA: TGTGCCAGCAGTTACCTTAACACCGCAGGGAGGGACGAGCAGTACTTC; CDR3: CASSYLNTAGRDEQYF
J: TRBJ2-7; D: .; V: TRBV6-2/TRBV6-3; size: .; DNA: TGTGCCAGCAGTTACTCGGGCGTATACGAGCAGTACTTC; CDR3: CASSYSGVYEQYF
J: TRBJ2-7; D: .; V: TRBV27; size: .; DNA: TGTGCCAGCAGTTTAACAGGACAGTTCTACGAGCAGTACTTC; CDR3: CASSLTGQFYEQYF
J: TRBJ1-5; D: .; V: TRBV5-1; size: .; DNA: TGCGCCAGCAGCCTGGACGCAGGGAGGAATCAGCCCCAGCATTTT; CDR3: CASSLDAGRNQPQHF
J: TRBJ1-6; D: .; V: TRBV5-4; size: few; DNA: TGTGCCAGCAGATCCACCCGGGGGGGAAATAATTCACCCCTCCACTTT; CDR3: CASRSTRGGNNSPLHF
J: TRBJ2-7; D: .; V: TRBV28; size: .; DNA: TGTGCCAGCAGGCAGAGCGGTTACGAGCAGTACTTC; CDR3: CASRQSGYEQYF
J: TRBJ2-5; D: .; V: TRBV6-4; size: .; DNA: TGTGCCAGCAGTGCCACAGGGCGGGAGACCCAGTACTTC; CDR3: CASSATGRETQYF
J: TRBJ1-5; D: TRBD1; V: TRBV19; size: .; DNA: TGTGCCAGTAGTATTTGGGGCCCAGGTGGACAGGCGAACAATCAGCCCCAGCATTTT; CDR3: CASSIWGPGGQANNQPQHF
J: TRBJ2-6; D: .; V: TRBV19; size: .; DNA: TGTGCCACCAAGGAGGGGCCCGGGGCCAACGTCCTGACTTTC; CDR3: CATKEGPGANVLTF
J: TRBJ2-7; D: .; V: TRBV9; size: .; DNA: TGTGCCAGCAGCCGCGAATGGGATAGTAAATCGGGGGAGCAGTACTTC; CDR3: CASSREWDSKSGEQYF
J: TRBJ1-2; D: .; V: TRBV6-5; size: .; DNA: TGTGCCAGCAGTTACTCGTTCTCGACCGGAGGAGGCTACACCTTC; CDR3: CASSYSFSTGGGYTF
J: TRBJ1-6; D: .; V: TRBV3-1/TRBV3-2; size: .; DNA: TGTGCCAGCAGCCAACAGGGTGGTGGTTCACCCCTCCACTTT; CDR3: CASSQQGGGSPLHF
J: TRBJ2-5; D: .; V: TRBV7-2; size: .; DNA: TGTGCCAGCAGCCTCACCGGGACATCTGGGGAGACCCAGTACTTC; CDR3: CASSLTGTSGETQYF
J: TRBJ2-3; D: TRBD2; V: TRBV5-4; size: once; DNA: TGTGCCAGCAGCTTGGCCGAACTAGCGGGGGGGCCACGAAGCACAGATACGCAGTATTTT; CDR3: CASSLAELAGGPRSTDTQYF
J: TRBJ1-2; D: TRBD1; V: TRBV6-4; size: .; DNA: TGTGCCAGCACCGCAGGACAGGGTGATGGCTACACCTTC; CDR3: CASTAGQGDGYTF
J: TRBJ2-5; D: TRBD1; V: TRBV10-3; size: once; DNA: TGTGCCATCACAGTAGGGACAGGGATTGGAGAGACCCAGTACTTC; CDR3: CAITVGTGIGETQYF
J: TRBJ1-2; D: .; V: TRBV5-6; size: .; DNA: TGTGCCAGCAGCTCAGGATTGAACTATGGCTACACCTTC; CDR3: CASSSGLNYGYTF